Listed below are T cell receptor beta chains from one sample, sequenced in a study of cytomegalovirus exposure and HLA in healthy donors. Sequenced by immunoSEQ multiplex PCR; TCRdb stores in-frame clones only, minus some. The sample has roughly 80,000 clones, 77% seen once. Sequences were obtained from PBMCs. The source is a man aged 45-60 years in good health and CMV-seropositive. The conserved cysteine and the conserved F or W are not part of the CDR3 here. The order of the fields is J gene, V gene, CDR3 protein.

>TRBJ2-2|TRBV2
ASGSDLEVAGELF
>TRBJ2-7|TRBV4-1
ASSQEDSGRVYEQY
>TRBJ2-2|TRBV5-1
ASSLGGSVVGELF
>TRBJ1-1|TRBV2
ASVGTGNTEAF
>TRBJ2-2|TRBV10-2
ASSEQGQFSGPGELF
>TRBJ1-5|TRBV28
ASSQLGGYNQPQH
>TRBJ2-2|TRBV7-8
ASSLLGQGAATGELF
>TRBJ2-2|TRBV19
ASSTGTRNTGELF
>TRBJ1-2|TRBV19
ASSISDSRVGHYGYT
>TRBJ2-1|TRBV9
ASSVALAGGYNEQF
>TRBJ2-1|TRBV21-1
ACGLAWNEQF
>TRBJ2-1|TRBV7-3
ASSPRSGSTYNEQF
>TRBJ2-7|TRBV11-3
ASSLNVWRGTYEQY
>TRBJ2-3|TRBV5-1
ASSPGLFTDTQY
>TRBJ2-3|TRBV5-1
ASSKTSAITDTQY
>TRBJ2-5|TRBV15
ATSRASGKRETQY
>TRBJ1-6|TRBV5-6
ASSWGDTINSPLH
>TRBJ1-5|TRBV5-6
ASSQQGAVQPQH
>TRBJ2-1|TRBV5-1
ASTQSGYNEQF
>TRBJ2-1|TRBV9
ASSALAGAYNEQF
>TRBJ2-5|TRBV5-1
ASSLVSRQETQY
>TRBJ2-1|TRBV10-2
ASSESGTSGGDEQF
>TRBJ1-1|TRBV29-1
SVVLMTGTNTEAF
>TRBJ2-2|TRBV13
ASSMGTDLYGSGELF
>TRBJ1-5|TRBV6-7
ASSYSAGCNQPQH
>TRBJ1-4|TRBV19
ASTQLWTNEKLF
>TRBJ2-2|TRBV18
ASSPVAGGSAGELF
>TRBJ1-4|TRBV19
ASSIDAGQGSEKLF
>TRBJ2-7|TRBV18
ASSPPNMDRIYEQY
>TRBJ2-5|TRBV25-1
ASSEWGTVQETQY
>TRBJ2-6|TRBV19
ASSIMVSGANVLT
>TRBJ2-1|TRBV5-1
ASSLGLAGVEEQF
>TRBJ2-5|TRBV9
ASSVSSGSAETQY
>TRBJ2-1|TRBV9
ASSVGPSGRLSEQF
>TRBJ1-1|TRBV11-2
ASSLVVGRSPEAF
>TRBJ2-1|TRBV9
ASSATGTSNNEQF
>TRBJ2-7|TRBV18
ATKAGTGQYEQY
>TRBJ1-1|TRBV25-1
ASSEYGPGTEAF
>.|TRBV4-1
ASSQPSSGEQY
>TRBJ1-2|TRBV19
ASSMSQGLYGYT
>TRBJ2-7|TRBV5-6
ASSSLITDKTLYEQY
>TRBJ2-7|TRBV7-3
ASSSGLAAGEQY
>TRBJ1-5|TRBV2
ASTPGQLDQPQH
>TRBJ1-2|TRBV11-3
ASSSTDKGNYGYT
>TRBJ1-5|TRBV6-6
ASRAGGQGNQPQH
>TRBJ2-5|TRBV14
ASSTTLAAQETQY
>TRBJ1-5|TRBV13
ASSTDRNQPQH
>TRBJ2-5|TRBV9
ASSVATGGGRGMQPNLQETQY
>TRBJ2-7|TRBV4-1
ASSQGRPGGVYEQY
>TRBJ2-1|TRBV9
ASSGHSGVYNEQF
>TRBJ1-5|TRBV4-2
ASSPDAAGNQPQH
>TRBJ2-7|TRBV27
ASSLSAGGARYEQY